The T cell receptor (beta chain) under discussion was sequenced for a study of OX40 agonist ivuxolimab in advanced cancers. Study overall: An agonistic human IgG2 monoclonal antibody against OX40 (CD134) was given. Patients in the trial were receiving intravenous ivuxolimab every 2 weeks, at doses of 0.01 to 10 mg/kg. Study findings and constraints: Partial responders at 0.1-3.0 mg/kg had among the lowest clonal expansion.

The ends were cut back, 4 bases at V and 10 bases at J, with 12 bases in the middle. There are 13 residues in the CDR3. Germline CDR1 is SGHDT and CDR2 is YYEEEE. Worth noting for this clone: Its antigen is currently unknown.

Clones were read by immunoSEQ multiplex PCR, and TCRdb kept only the in-frame ones, dropping some. The table lists some 25,000 clones, 80% to 90% of them singletons, with 40% to 50% in the top ten. This specimen consisted of CD4+ or CD8+ T cells sorted from blood, obtained in a trial of the OX40 agonist ivuxolimab. The chain combines TRBV5-6 with TRBJ1-6; unclear D gene. This TCR came from an adult with an advanced solid tumor such as melanoma, head and neck, liver or kidney cancer. The CDR3 reads CASSHGWESPLHF. For the CDR3, the DNA is TGTGCCAGCAGCCATGGGTGGGAATCACCCCTCCACTTT.